This TCR beta chain was captured by sequencing in a study of OX40 agonist ivuxolimab in advanced cancers. The overall study: All patients had ivuxolimab intravenously every 2 weeks at 0.01 to 10 mg/kg. Patients receiving dose escalation had hepatocellular carcinoma, melanoma, renal cell or head and neck cancer.

This clone was detected once. The V gene's germline CDR1 is LNHNV and CDR2 YYDKDF (reference sequence). This CDR3 region has 15 residues. Trimming pared 3 bases from V and 3 bases from J, leaving 12 bases between. Sequencing used immunoSEQ multiplex PCR; TCRdb keeps in-frame clones, though not all of them. The sample lists 35,000 to 55,000 clones, more than 70% occurring once. V gene TRBV15 combines with J gene TRBJ1-3, with unresolved D. The sequencing used CD4+ or CD8+ T cells sorted from blood, collected in a trial of the OX40 agonist ivuxolimab. The source is an adult with an advanced solid tumor such as melanoma, head and neck, liver or kidney cancer. As DNA, the CDR3 is TGTGCCACCAGCAGTGACGGAGGACTTGGAAACACCATATATTTT. It specifies CATSSDGGLGNTIYF. Combining the CDR3 with reference TRBV15 and TRBJ1-3 gives the whole variable domain DAMVIQNPRYQVTQFGKPVTLSCSQTLNHNVMYWYQQKSSQAPKLLFHYYDKDFNNEADTPDNFQSRRPNTSFCFLDIRSPGLGDTAMYLCATSSDGGLGNTIYFGEGSWLTVV.